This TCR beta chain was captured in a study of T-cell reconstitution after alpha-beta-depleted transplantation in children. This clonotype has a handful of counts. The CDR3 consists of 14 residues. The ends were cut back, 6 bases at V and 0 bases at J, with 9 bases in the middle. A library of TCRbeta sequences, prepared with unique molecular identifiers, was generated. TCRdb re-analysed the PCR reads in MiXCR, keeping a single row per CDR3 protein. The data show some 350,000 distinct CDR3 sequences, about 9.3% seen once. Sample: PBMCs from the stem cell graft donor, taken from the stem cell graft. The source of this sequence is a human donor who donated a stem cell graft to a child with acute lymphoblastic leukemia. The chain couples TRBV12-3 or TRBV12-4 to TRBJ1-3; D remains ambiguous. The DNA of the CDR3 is TGTGCCAGCAGCCCAACCAGCTCTGGAAACACCATATATTTT. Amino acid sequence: CASSPTSSGNTIYF.